Below, 8 T cell receptor beta chains from the same sample are listed, as sequenced in a study of TIL therapy for anti-PD-1-resistant metastatic lung cancer. This was the immunoSEQ v3 assay. Clones were read by immunoSEQ multiplex PCR, and TCRdb kept only the in-frame ones, dropping some. The table has 95,000 or so clones, just over 65% seen once; the top ten hold roughly 11%. The sample's time point: pre-treatment sample, taken before nivolumab and TIL therapy. Tumor tissue came from excised metastases, mostly pleural nodules or supraclavicular lymph nodes. The source material was tumor tissue, sampled at baseline. These receptors were collected from a person aged 25-85 years with non-small cell lung cancer.

The chain has TRBV28 and TRBJ2-1, with 9 bases lining up with TRBD1. The V gene end was trimmed by 4 bases and the J gene end by 7 bases; junction bases not matched to a gene: 8. In germline, CDR1 is MDHEN, CDR2 SYDVKM. The CDR3 is made up of 15 amino acids. The CDR3 nucleotides are TGTGCCAGCAGTTCCCCAGGGACAGGGAAGAATGAGCAGTTCTTC. Protein sequence: CASSSPGTGKNEQFF.

Only a few counts were recorded for this clone. V is TRBV5-8 and J is TRBJ2-1, with 14 bases lining up with TRBD2. Germline lookup yields CDR1 SGHTS and CDR2 YDEGEE. This CDR3 contains 15 residues. J was trimmed by 8 bases and V by 4 bases; bases with no gene match: 5. The CDR3 sequence: CASSRGLAGGYEQFF. CDR3 nucleotides: TGTGCCAGCAGCCGCGGACTAGCGGGAGGCTATGAGCAGTTCTTC.

This chain connects TRBV4-2 to TRBJ2-7; a possible D gene is TRBD2 (6 bases). This CDR3 contains 14 residues. Deletions cut 4 bases from V and 5 bases from J, with 15 bases between. Germline V gene sequence: CDR1 LGHNA, CDR2 YNFKEQ. The CDR3 DNA is TGTGCCAGCAGCCCCCGGGAGCATTACGACGAGCAGTACTTC. Translated: CASSPREHYDEQYF.

The chain couples TRBV28 to TRBJ2-1, with 10 bases that match TRBD2. V gave up 5 bases and J gave up 7 bases; unmatched junction bases: 8. The CDR3 extends over 15 amino acids. Germline V lookup: CDR1 MDHEN, CDR2 SYDVKM. For the CDR3, the DNA is TGTGCCAGCAGTGGGGCTAGCGGGGGTGAAAATGAGCAGTTCTTC. Amino acid sequence: CASSGASGGENEQFF.

The sample holds a few counts of this clone. The chain couples TRBV6-5 to TRBJ2-1, with unresolved D. Per the germline V gene, CDR1 is MNHEY and CDR2 is SVGAGI. CDR3 length: 15 residues. The germline V and J ends were trimmed by 0 bases and 3 bases, with 9 bases remaining between them. This CDR3 reads CASSYSTWDYNEQFF. The CDR3 coding sequence is TGTGCCAGCAGTTACTCGACGTGGGACTACAATGAGCAGTTCTTC.

Written as DNA, the CDR3 is TGTGCCAGCAGCTTCGGCTCTCTGGATTCACCCCTCCACTTT. It specifies CASSFGSLDSPLHF. The chain combines TRBV5-5 with TRBJ1-6; D not certain. The germline V gene has CDR1 SGHKS and CDR2 YYEKEE (reference sequence). This CDR3 region has 14 residues. V gave up 2 bases and J gave up 8 bases, with 11 bases separating them.

The J gene is TRBJ1-4, the V gene TRBV5-1; 8 bases are shared with TRBD1. This CDR3 contains 14 residues. CDR1 is SGHRS, CDR2 YFSETQ, per germline. The ends lost 4 bases at V and 8 bases at J; junction bases unmatched: 7. CDR3 coding DNA: TGCGCCAGCAGCCTAGGACAGGGCCGCGAAAAACTGTTTTTT. Translating gives CASSLGQGREKLFF.

This clone showed up just once. This chain connects TRBV6-6 to TRBJ2-3; no clear D. Trimming took off 2 bases at V and 6 bases at J, with 9 bases between the two ends. The CDR3 totals 13 residues. CDR1 and CDR2 from the germline V gene are MNHNY and SVGAGI (reference sequence). CDR3 nucleotide sequence: TGTGCCAGCAGTTACCGAGGAAGGGATACGCAGTATTTT. It translates to CASSYRGRDTQYF.